Below, 25 T cell receptor beta chains from the same sample are listed, as sequenced in a study of OX40 agonist ivuxolimab in advanced cancers. Some clones are missing from TCRdb's copy, which holds only in-frame ones; the method was immunoSEQ multiplex PCR. The data hold about 80,000 clones, with over 75% observed a single time. The input for sequencing was CD4+ or CD8+ T cells sorted from blood, taken in a trial of the OX40 agonist ivuxolimab. Source of these receptors: an adult with an advanced solid tumor such as melanoma, head and neck, liver or kidney cancer.

The chain carries TRBV10-3 and TRBJ1-5; D is ambiguous. The CDR3 extends over 15 amino acids. The germline V gene encodes CDR1 ENHRY and CDR2 SYGVKD. V shed 0 bases and J shed 9 bases, with 15 bases lying between them. In DNA, the CDR3 is TGTGCCATCAGTGAGTCTAAATCCGAGGGCCCGCCCCAGCATTTT. It yields the protein CAISESKSEGPPQHF.

This chain uses TRBV7-8 with TRBJ2-2; tentative D call: TRBD2 (6 bases). V shed 2 bases and J shed 1 base, with 8 bases lying between them. CDR1 SGHVS and CDR2 FQNEAQ come from the germline V gene. The CDR3 spans 15 residues. In nucleotides, the CDR3 is TGTGCCAGCAGCTTAACCGGGGGGAACACCGGGGAGCTGTTTTTT. Translated: CASSLTGGNTGELFF.

The chain carries TRBV27 and TRBJ1-1; a weak D match, TRBD1 (5 bases). Trimming left V 6 bases short and J 6 bases short, with 23 bases between. The CDR3 loop spans 16 amino acids. Per germline, CDR1 MNHEY and CDR2 SMNVEV (reference sequence). The CDR3 spells CASSRTGTPGTSEAFF. The DNA of the CDR3 is TGTGCCAGCAGCCGAACCGGGACCCCGGGGACGTCTGAAGCTTTCTTT.

V and J are TRBV19 and TRBJ2-4; D is ambiguous. The ends were cut back, 5 bases at V and 6 bases at J, with 14 bases in the middle. The CDR3 has 14 amino acids. Germline V gives CDR1 LNHDA, CDR2 SQIVND (reference sequence). The chain's CDR3 is CASSPGDTRNIQYF. CDR3 DNA: TGTGCCAGTAGTCCTGGTGACACGAGAAACATTCAGTACTTC.

The chain combines TRBV6-6 with TRBJ1-1; 8 nucleotides match TRBD1. This CDR3 is built from 14 residues. V was pared by 5 bases and J by 1 base, with 3 bases of the junction left unmatched. Germline assignment: CDR1 MNHNY and CDR2 SVGAGI (reference sequence). CDR3 protein: CASSPRGRNTEAFF. The DNA of the CDR3 is TGTGCCAGCAGTCCCAGGGGGCGGAACACTGAAGCTTTCTTT.

Here the CDR3 DNA reads TGTGCCAGCAGTTACTCGCCCGACGTAGGCGCTTTCTTT. Translating it yields CASSYSPDVGAFF. The chain uses TRBV6-6 and TRBJ1-1; D not certain. This CDR3 region has 13 residues. V lost 0 bases to trimming and J lost 11 bases, with 13 bases between them. In germline, CDR1 is MNHNY, CDR2 SVGAGI (reference sequence).

V and J are TRBV6-5 and TRBJ2-7; a possible D gene is TRBD2 (7 bases). Germline loops: CDR1 MNHEY, CDR2 SVGAGI. CDR3 length: 15 amino acids. V was shortened by 0 bases and J by 2 bases, with 11 bases between the two germline ends. The CDR3 reads CASSYSTGLAYEQYF. The CDR3 nucleotides read TGTGCCAGCAGTTACTCGACAGGACTAGCCTACGAGCAGTACTTC.

The chain recombines TRBV6-6 with TRBJ1-2; 10 bases map to TRBD1. The CDR3 has 15 amino acids. From germline, CDR1 is MNHNY and CDR2 SVGAGI (reference sequence). J gave up 2 bases and V 6 bases, and 6 bases lay outside the gene matches. The CDR3, as DNA: TGTGCCAGCAGACCGCCGGGACAGGGGAACTATGGCTACACCTTC. Protein: CASRPPGQGNYGYTF.

The chain carries TRBV4-3 and TRBJ2-3; 12 nucleotides match TRBD2. Trimming removed 2 bases from V and 2 bases from J; junction bases left unmatched: 2. This CDR3 has 16 residues. From germline, CDR1 is LGHNA and CDR2 YSLEER. The CDR3 region is CASSQTSGRITDTQYF. CDR3 in DNA: TGCGCCAGCAGCCAAACTAGCGGGAGGATCACAGATACGCAGTATTTT.

The chain joins TRBV2 to TRBJ1-1; 7 bases fit TRBD1. The CDR3 is 17 amino acids. Losses at the gene ends were 6 bases for V and 1 base for J; bases not matched to a gene: 14. The germline V gene has CDR1 SNHLY and CDR2 FYNNEI. The CDR3 bases are TGTGCCAGCAGCGTCCCGAGGGCAGGGGGGAGGAACACTGAAGCTTTCTTT. It encodes CASSVPRAGGRNTEAFF.

The genes are TRBV5-1 and TRBJ1-2; D is possibly TRBD1 (5 bases). The V end was cut by 0 bases, the J end by 2 bases, with 8 bases between. The CDR3 has 14 amino acids. Germline lookup yields CDR1 SGHRS and CDR2 YFSETQ. CDR3 residues: CASSLGTINYGYTF. The CDR3 coding sequence is TGCGCCAGCAGCTTGGGGACAATAAACTATGGCTACACCTTC.

This clone has just a few counts. The V and J genes are TRBV5-6 and TRBJ1-2; TRBD1 matches 8 bases. The germline V gene encodes CDR1 SGHDT and CDR2 YYEEEE. The CDR3 contains 14 residues. Trimming cost V 3 bases and J 0 bases; bases outside gene matches: 1. This chain's CDR3 is CASSWDRSNYGYTF. CDR3 bases: TGTGCCAGCAGCTGGGACAGGTCTAACTATGGCTACACCTTC.

This chain's CDR3 is CASSLAVGGPHGYTF. In DNA, the CDR3 is TGTGCCAGCAGCTTAGCTGTAGGAGGGCCCCATGGCTACACCTTC. The rearrangement links TRBV7-9 to TRBJ1-2; D is unresolved. V was cut by 0 bases and J by 6 bases, with 14 bases left in between. Per the germline V gene, CDR1 is SEHNR and CDR2 is FQNEAQ (reference sequence). The CDR3 consists of 15 residues.

The rearrangement links TRBV18 to TRBJ1-2; no reliable D call. V gave up 3 bases and J gave up 2 bases, with 7 bases separating them. The CDR3 spans 13 residues. Per germline, CDR1 KGHSH and CDR2 LQKENI. The CDR3 loop is CASSPAPNYGYTF. As DNA, the CDR3 is TGTGCCAGCTCACCCGCCCCAAACTATGGCTACACCTTC.

This clone was observed once. This sequence joins TRBV9 and TRBJ1-2; 8 bases map to TRBD1. The junction had 6 bases not matched to a gene; V was cut back by 2 bases and J by 6 bases. CDR1 and CDR2 from the germline V gene are SGDLS and YYNGEE. The CDR3 extends over 14 amino acids. For the CDR3, the DNA is TGTGCCAGCAGCGTGATGGACAGGGACGATGGCTACACCTTC. Its translation is CASSVMDRDDGYTF.

Here the CDR3 reads CASSLTRSGVYEQYF. CDR3 DNA sequence: TGTGCCAGCAGTCTAACCCGTTCGGGGGTCTACGAGCAGTACTTC. The chain is built from TRBV6-5 and TRBJ2-7, with a possible D match to TRBD2 (6 bases). Trimming removed 5 bases from V and 3 bases from J, with 17 bases in between. The CDR3 is made up of 15 amino acids. CDR1 MNHEY and CDR2 SVGAGI come from the germline V gene.

The genes are TRBV28 and TRBJ2-1; 7 nucleotides match TRBD1. CDR1 MDHEN and CDR2 SYDVKM come from the germline V gene. The CDR3 loop spans 11 amino acids. V gave up 4 bases and J gave up 12 bases; unmatched junction bases: 3. The CDR3 here is CASSSGQRQFF. The CDR3, as DNA: TGTGCCAGCAGTTCGGGACAGCGGCAGTTCTTC.

CDR3: CASSLAPGTSGYNEQFF. The CDR3 DNA sequence: TGCGCCAGCAGCTTGGCACCCGGGACTAGCGGCTACAATGAGCAGTTCTTC. V gene TRBV5-1 combines with J gene TRBJ2-1; TRBD2 aligns across 11 bases. The trim removed 0 bases at V and 3 bases at J, leaving 5 bases unmatched. The CDR3 sequence is 17 residues long. CDR1 is SGHRS and CDR2 is YFSETQ in the germline V gene. The full variable domain, rest sourced from reference TRBV5-1 and TRBJ2-1, is KAGVTQTPRYLIKTRGQQVTLSCSPISGHRSVSWYQQTPGQGLQFLFEYFSETQRNKGNFPGRFSGRQFSNSRSEMNVSTLELGDSALYLCASSLAPGTSGYNEQFFGPGTRLTVL.

V is TRBV6-5 and J is TRBJ2-1; 8 positions match TRBD2. There are 15 residues in the CDR3. Per germline, CDR1 MNHEY and CDR2 SVGAGI. With 5 bases clipped from V and 1 base from J, the junction kept 4 bases outside the gene matches. This CDR3 is CASSALAVSYNEQFF. CDR3 in DNA: TGTGCCAGCAGTGCACTAGCGGTATCCTACAATGAGCAGTTCTTC.

The chain combines TRBV30 with TRBJ1-2, with D tentatively TRBD1 (6 bases). CDR3 length: 14 amino acids. Trimming removed 4 bases from V and 4 bases from J, with 16 bases in between. The germline V gene has CDR1 GTSNPN and CDR2 SVGIG (reference sequence). Written as DNA, the CDR3 is TGTGCCTGGATTTGGGGGCCGGTTGGCTATGGCTACACCTTC. Translated, it gives CAWIWGPVGYGYTF.

V gene TRBV9 combines with J gene TRBJ1-3; TRBD1 matches at 7 bases. The CDR3 is 17 amino acids. After removal of 0 bases from V and 9 bases from J, the junction contained 15 bases not matched to a gene. Germline lookup yields CDR1 SGDLS and CDR2 YYNGEE. The CDR3, as DNA: TGTGCCAGCAGCGTAGGGGGACAAGGGGGCGCCTCGGGCACCATATATTTT. Amino acid sequence: CASSVGGQGGASGTIYF.

The V and J genes are TRBV9 and TRBJ1-2, with 8 bases lining up with TRBD1. V shed 3 bases, J shed 7 bases, and the junction held 14 bases outside the gene matches. The CDR3 is 16 amino acids. The germline CDR1 and CDR2 sequences are SGDLS and YYNGEE. The CDR3 region is CASSGSKQGEAFGYTF. In DNA form, the CDR3 reads TGTGCCAGCAGCGGGTCCAAACAGGGGGAGGCCTTTGGCTACACCTTC. Using reference TRBV9 and TRBJ1-2 for the parts outside the CDR3, the full variable domain is DSGVTQTPKHLITATGQRVTLRCSPRSGDLSVYWYQQSLDQGLQFLIQYYNGEERAKGNILERFSAQQFPDLHSELNLSSLELGDSALYFCASSGSKQGEAFGYTFGSGTRLTVV.

The CDR3 bases are TGCGCCAGCAGTAATGGACAGACCTCGTACCAAGAGACCCAGTACTTC. This translates into CASSNGQTSYQETQYF. The genes are TRBV5-1 and TRBJ2-5; D might be TRBD1 (6 bases). The CDR3 totals 16 residues. The V gene's germline CDR1 is SGHRS and CDR2 YFSETQ. V was pared by 5 bases and J by 0 bases, with 17 bases between.

The chain carries TRBV7-9 and TRBJ1-6, with TRBD1 matching over 8 bases. The germline gives CDR1 SEHNR, CDR2 FQNEAQ (reference sequence). J was trimmed by 7 bases and V by 8 bases; bases with no gene match: 10. CDR3 length equals 15 residues. This CDR3 reads CASGYSGTGNSPLHF. DNA of the CDR3: TGTGCCAGCGGCTACTCGGGGACAGGAAATTCACCCCTCCACTTT.

The V gene is TRBV18, the J gene TRBJ2-5; no firm D call. The CDR3 length is 14 residues. CDR1 KGHSH and CDR2 LQKENI come from the germline V gene. Trimming pared 2 bases from V and 1 base from J, leaving 8 bases between. The CDR3 sequence: CASSPGPTQETQYF. Here the CDR3 DNA reads TGTGCCAGCTCACCAGGACCGACCCAAGAGACCCAGTACTTC. The full variable domain, rest sourced from reference TRBV18 and TRBJ2-5, is NAGVMQNPRHLVRRRGQEARLRCSPMKGHSHVYWYRQLPEEGLKFMVYLQKENIIDESGMPKERFSAEFPKEGPSILRIQQVVRGDSAAYFCASSPGPTQETQYFGPGTRLLVL.